The 17 T cell receptor beta chains below all came from one sample that was sequenced in a study of T cell changes during pregnancy in multiple sclerosis. Repertoires were generated with immunoSEQ multiplex PCR, while TCRdb's copy carries only in-frame clones and drops some. The table shows over 55,000 clones, with roughly 93% occurring only once. The sequences come from peripheral blood, collected after pregnancy. These receptors came from a female donor with multiple sclerosis, enrolled in a pregnancy study.

The chain joins TRBV5-5 to TRBJ1-4; a weak D match, TRBD1 (5 bases). The CDR3 loop spans 12 amino acids. V lost 6 bases and J lost 8, with 11 bases in between. Germline-derived CDR1 and CDR2 are SGHKS and YYEKEE (reference sequence). DNA for the CDR3: TGTGCCAGCACCTCGGGGGGGGAAAAACTGTTTTTT. It is translated as CASTSGGEKLFF.

The rearrangement links TRBV30 to TRBJ2-7, with TRBD2 as a possible D gene (6 bases). The V end was cut by 3 bases, the J end by 3 bases, with 12 bases between. Per germline, CDR1 GTSNPN and CDR2 SVGIG (reference sequence). The CDR3 loop spans 13 amino acids. CDR3 loop: CAWRREGVYEQYF. DNA of the CDR3: TGTGCCTGGAGGCGGGAAGGGGTCTACGAGCAGTACTTC.

This chain links TRBV27 with TRBJ2-7; TRBD1 matches 7 bases. Germline V CDR1 and CDR2: MNHEY, SMNVEV (reference sequence). V shed 1 base and J 3 bases; nucleotides not matched to a gene: 6. The length of the CDR3 is 15 residues. CDR3 sequence reads: CASSLFRQGNYEQYF. CDR3 DNA: TGTGCCAGCAGTTTATTTCGACAGGGTAACTACGAGCAGTACTTC.

The chain has TRBV5-1 and TRBJ1-4; no clear D gene. This CDR3 is 16 amino acids long. Per the germline V gene, CDR1 is SGHRS and CDR2 is YFSETQ. V was trimmed by 0 bases and J by 4 bases, leaving 13 bases between them. DNA for the CDR3: TGCGCCAGCAGCTTGGGGTTCCTCGAGGGTAATGAAAAACTGTTTTTT. Translated: CASSLGFLEGNEKLFF.

The chain is built from TRBV15 and TRBJ1-5; TRBD1 aligns across 8 bases. Germline CDR1 reads LNHNV; CDR2 reads YYDKDF (reference sequence). The CDR3 has 15 amino acids. The V and J ends lost 0 bases and 8 bases, in that order; junction bases with no gene match: 6. The CDR3 reads CATSRDPGGFEPQHF. CDR3 nucleotides: TGTGCCACCAGCAGAGACCCAGGGGGCTTCGAGCCCCAGCATTTT.

The chain has TRBV7-2 and TRBJ1-1, with unresolved D. CDR3 size: 14 residues. Germline assignment: CDR1 SGHTA and CDR2 FQGNSA. V was clipped by 6 bases and J by 5 bases, with 16 bases between them. The CDR3 loop is CASSREPIRTEAFF. The CDR3, as DNA: TGTGCCAGCAGTAGGGAGCCAATCAGGACTGAAGCTTTCTTT.

V usage is TRBV6-5 and J usage is TRBJ2-1; D unclear. Germline V gene data show CDR1 as MNHEY and CDR2 as SVGAGI. The CDR3 has 14 amino acids. Trimming stripped 6 bases from V and 0 bases from J, with 9 bases between. CDR3 coding DNA: TGTGCCAGCAGCGCCGGGTCCTCCTACAATGAGCAGTTCTTC. Translating gives CASSAGSSYNEQFF.

This chain connects TRBV6-5 to TRBJ1-4; the match to TRBD1 covers 7 bases. CDR3 size: 14 residues. Germline trimming cut 5 bases from V and 11 bases from J; bases unmatched to any gene: 11. Germline V lookup: CDR1 MNHEY, CDR2 SVGAGI. CDR3 nucleotides: TGTGCCAGCAGTATTGACCGGGACAGTTCCAAACTGTTTTTT. It codes for CASSIDRDSSKLFF.

The chain has TRBV7-2 and TRBJ1-5, with a tentative D call TRBD1 (6 bases). V was pared by 5 bases and J by 4 bases, with 9 bases between. This CDR3 comprises 13 residues. Germline lookup yields CDR1 SGHTA and CDR2 FQGNSA. CDR3 sequence (DNA): TGTGCCAGCAGCCCGAGGGGGAATCAGCCCCAGCATTTT. Its translation: CASSPRGNQPQHF.

V is TRBV12-2 and J is TRBJ1-2; the table's TRBD1 call for D was not verified on the DNA. TRBV12-2 is a documented pseudogene. There are 13 residues in the CDR3. The DNA of the CDR3 is TGCTCCTACCGGGACAGCCTTTGGTATGGCTACACCTTC. Residues: CSYRDSLWYGYTF.

The genes are TRBV2 and TRBJ2-2; 7 bases are shared with TRBD2. Germline CDR1 reads SNHLY; CDR2 reads FYNNEI. V shed 6 bases and J 0 bases; nucleotides not matched to a gene: 4. This CDR3 spans 15 amino acids. The CDR3 region is CASSGLVANTGELFF. CDR3 bases: TGTGCCAGCAGCGGACTAGTCGCGAACACCGGGGAGCTGTTTTTT.

The J gene is TRBJ2-7, the V gene TRBV5-1; tentatively, D is TRBD2 (6 bases). With 3 bases removed from V and 5 bases from J, the gap between germline ends came to 27 bases. Germline lookup yields CDR1 SGHRS and CDR2 YFSETQ. This CDR3 contains 18 residues. CDR3 protein: CASSSLVQTGTSRHEQYF. The CDR3 DNA is TGCGCCAGCAGCTCCTTAGTCCAAACCGGGACTTCGAGGCACGAGCAGTACTTC. Full variable domain (outside the CDR3, taken from reference TRBV5-1 and TRBJ2-7): KAGVTQTPRYLIKTRGQQVTLSCSPISGHRSVSWYQQTPGQGLQFLFEYFSETQRNKGNFPGRFSGRQFSNSRSEMNVSTLELGDSALYLCASSSLVQTGTSRHEQYFGPGTRLTVT.

J is TRBJ2-1 and V is TRBV6-5, with a tentative D call TRBD2 (6 bases). The length of the CDR3 is 14 residues. The V and J ends lost 4 bases and 2 bases respectively, with 9 bases between them. Germline V gene sequence: CDR1 MNHEY, CDR2 SVGAGI. The CDR3 coding sequence is TGTGCCAGCAGTTCGGGGGTAACCTACAATGAGCAGTTCTTC. Amino acids: CASSSGVTYNEQFF.

The chain couples TRBV7-9 to TRBJ2-3, with a tentative D call TRBD2 (6 bases). CDR1 SEHNR and CDR2 FQNEAQ come from the germline V gene (reference sequence). The CDR3 runs to 13 residues. V gave up 4 bases and J gave up 4 bases, with 9 bases separating them. The DNA of the CDR3 is TGTGCCAGCAGCTCCTCGGGGGCAGATACGCAGTATTTT. Its translation is CASSSSGADTQYF.

The V gene is TRBV10-3, the J gene TRBJ2-2, with D possibly being TRBD1 (5 bases). V gave up 2 bases and J gave up 6 bases, with 10 bases separating them. The germline V gene has CDR1 ENHRY and CDR2 SYGVKD. This CDR3 spans 14 amino acids. The CDR3 is CAISEDSASGELFF. DNA of the CDR3: TGTGCCATCAGTGAGGACAGTGCCTCCGGGGAGCTGTTTTTT.

The genes are TRBV5-6 and TRBJ2-1, with unresolved D. V dropped 0 bases and J dropped 9 bases, with 4 bases sitting between them. The CDR3 has 11 residues. Germline CDR1 SGHDT, CDR2 YYEEEE. The CDR3 DNA is TGTGCCAGCAGCTTGGGAGGTGAGCAGTTCTTC. This encodes CASSLGGEQFF.

The chain uses TRBV7-9 and TRBJ2-3, with 8 bases matching TRBD2. The junction had 7 bases not matched to a gene; V was cut back by 1 base and J by 4 bases. Germline loops: CDR1 SEHNR, CDR2 FQNEAQ (reference sequence). The CDR3 loop spans 16 amino acids. The CDR3 is CASSLDGGLAADTQYF. In nucleotides, the CDR3 is TGTGCCAGCAGCTTAGACGGTGGACTAGCTGCAGATACGCAGTATTTT.